These 2 T cell receptor beta chains share one sample of origin, sequenced in a study of blood T cell repertoires in COVID-19. The repertoire was sequenced with immunoSEQ multiplex PCR; TCRdb's copy has only in-frame clones and lacks some. Of hundreds of thousands of clones listed, 75% to 85% are singletons. The material sequenced was PBMCs or T cells enriched from blood (not recorded which). The receptor source for this set is a woman aged 45-65 years with acute COVID-19.

V gene TRBV27 combines with J gene TRBJ2-3; D perhaps matches TRBD1 (6 bases). Germline values: CDR1 MNHEY, CDR2 SMNVEV (reference sequence). The CDR3 loop spans 14 amino acids. Deletions cut 10 bases from V and 7 bases from J, with 21 bases between. The CDR3 DNA reads as TGTGCCAAGACGTCAAAGGGGGATAGGAATACGCAGTATTTT. Amino acid sequence: CAKTSKGDRNTQYF.

The chain employs TRBV18 and TRBJ1-1, with a tentative D call TRBD1 (5 bases). Trimming left V 2 bases short and J 0 bases short, with 7 bases between. This CDR3 contains 14 residues. CDR1 KGHSH and CDR2 LQKENI come from the germline V gene. CDR3 DNA: TGTGCCAGCTCACCAGGGGGGATGAACACTGAAGCTTTCTTT. Its protein product is CASSPGGMNTEAFF. The full variable domain, completed using reference TRBV18 and TRBJ1-1, is NAGVMQNPRHLVRRRGQEARLRCSPMKGHSHVYWYRQLPEEGLKFMVYLQKENIIDESGMPKERFSAEFPKEGPSILRIQQVVRGDSAAYFCASSPGGMNTEAFFGQGTRLTVV.